This paragraph covers one TCR beta chain sequence. Germline V lookup: CDR1 SEHNR, CDR2 FQNEAQ (reference sequence). The CDR3 runs to 12 residues. The V end was cut by 7 bases, the J end by 3 bases, with 9 bases between. These data come from a study of T-cell memory formation after mild COVID-19. TCRdb passed the 5' RACE reads through MiXCR, listing each CDR3 protein once. The table shows approximately 250,000 distinct CDR3 sequences, with 15% to 20% occurring only once. The TCR was taken from a man aged 18 to 30 who had mild COVID-19 (a few samples of this study predate the infection). Cell type and time point are not known. This chain connects TRBV7-9 to TRBJ1-2, with D possibly being TRBD1 (5 bases). Sequenced sample: PBMCs or a T cell subset sorted from them (not recorded which). DNA of the CDR3: TGTGCCAGCAACGGGGCGGACTATGGCTACACCTTC. The encoded protein is CASNGADYGYTF.